This T cell receptor beta chain comes out of a study of radiation and T cells in renal cell carcinoma. This CDR3 has 15 residues. CDR1 and CDR2 (germline): MNHNY, SVGAGI (reference sequence). The V gene end was trimmed by 0 bases and the J gene end by 9 bases; junction bases not matched to a gene: 5. Time point reported: blood 4 weeks post-SBRT, at nephrectomy. Treatment of the sample: 15 Gy SBRT to primary tumor, nephrectomy 4 weeks later. Sequencing was performed with immunoSEQ multiplex PCR; in TCRdb, only in-frame clones are kept and a portion is missing. The profile covers roughly 90,000 clones, with roughly 80% appearing a single time and roughly 8.8% taken by the ten largest.

The J gene is TRBJ2-1, the V gene TRBV6-6; 10 nucleotides agree with TRBD2. The input for sequencing was blood, taken from a patient whose treatment included radiotherapy and nephrectomy. This sequence originates from a man aged 50 to 59 with renal cell carcinoma. The CDR3 bases are TGTGCCAGCAGTTACTCGTCTAGCGGGGGAAGTGAGCAGTTCTTC. Its translation is CASSYSSSGGSEQFF.